The clone carrying this TCR beta chain has just one count. Its antigen is unknown. These data are taken from a study of TIL therapy for anti-PD-1-resistant metastatic lung cancer. Study summary: Patients had a median age of about 50 years (range roughly 38-85).

Study-level results: Compared with baseline intratumoral T cells, expanded TIL cultures were more clonal and less diverse (approximately 6.6% vs 31%).

Germline values: CDR1 MNHEY, CDR2 SVGEGT. The CDR3 totals 16 residues. V was clipped by 2 bases and J by 10 bases, with 18 bases between them. Time point meaning: pre-treatment sample, taken before nivolumab and TIL therapy. Most excised metastases sampled were pleural nodules or supraclavicular lymph nodes. Patients were adults with stage 4 NSCLC. Sequencing used immunoSEQ v3. Generated by immunoSEQ multiplex PCR, the TCRdb table keeps only in-frame clones and is missing some. The table shows about 6,300 clones, with roughly 64% occurring only once. The chain combines TRBV6-2 or TRBV6-3 with TRBJ1-6; D is ambiguous. The sample was tumor tissue, taken at baseline. This receptor was obtained from a person aged 25 to 85 with non-small cell lung cancer. DNA for the CDR3: TGTGCCAGCAGTTACGGGCGGAGTCGGACCAGCTCACCCCTCCACTTT. The encoded protein is CASSYGRSRTSSPLHF.